This passage covers 18 T cell receptor beta chains from one sample sequenced in a study of CD8 T cells in acute hepatitis C reinfection. Whole-study findings and limits: Overrepresentation in the naive pool did not explain the preferential TRBV04 and TRBV06 usage seen in all groups.

Profiling relied on immunoSEQ multiplex PCR, and the TCRdb table lists in-frame clones only, not all of them. The table has 3,000 to 5,000 clones, 40% to 50% seen once. Regarding time point: acute HCV infection, within 168 days of estimated infection date. Sequencing of hepatitis C virus-specific cells was done ex vivo rather than after in vitro expansion. The sample consisted of HCV NS3-1073 tetramer-sorted CD8+ T cells from PBMCs, taken during acute infection. These receptors all stem from a man aged 25-45 years with chronic hepatitis C.

The chain is built from TRBV2 and TRBJ2-2, with 7 nucleotides matching TRBD1. CDR3 length: 15 amino acids. Looked up from germline, CDR1 is SNHLY and CDR2 is FYNNEI. The ends lost 8 bases at V and 4 bases at J; junction bases unmatched: 10. In DNA, the CDR3 is TGTGCCAGCGGCACAGGGGCGGCGGGCACCGGGGAGCTGTTTTTT. This sequence encodes CASGTGAAGTGELFF.

Of note for this clone: Other DNA sequences in this sample translate to the same CDR3. This chain links TRBV6-1 with TRBJ2-1, with 10 bases that match TRBD1. Per the germline V gene, CDR1 is MNHNS and CDR2 is SASEGT. With V trimmed by 8 bases and J by 6 bases, 4 bases remained unmatched. CDR3 length: 13 amino acids. The CDR3 here is CASSRDRGNEQFF. The DNA for the CDR3 is TGTGCCAGCTCCCGGGACAGGGGCAATGAGCAGTTCTTC.

The chain carries TRBV6-5 and TRBJ1-1; D remains unclear. Germline lookup yields CDR1 MNHEY and CDR2 SVGAGI. This CDR3 has 13 amino acids. V was shortened by 5 bases and J by 1 base, with 8 bases between the two germline ends. In nucleotides, the CDR3 is TGTGCCAGCAGTCCGGCCACGAACACTGAAGCTTTCTTT. Amino acids: CASSPATNTEAFF.

CDR3: CASSLWTGGQPYEQYF. CDR3 bases: TGTGCCAGCAGCTTATGGACGGGGGGACAGCCCTACGAGCAGTACTTC. The gene calls are TRBV7-3 and TRBJ2-7; D possibly uses TRBD1 or TRBD2 (7 bases each). Per germline, CDR1 SGHTA and CDR2 FQGTGA. The CDR3 is 16 amino acids. V lost 2 bases, J lost 2 bases, and 16 bases lay in between.

This chain connects TRBV6-1 to TRBJ2-7, with 8 bases matching TRBD1. The CDR3 length is 15 residues. V was pared by 2 bases and J by 2 bases, with 5 bases of the junction left unmatched. Germline CDR1 and CDR2: MNHNS and SASEGT. The CDR3 coding sequence is TGTGCCAGCAGTGAATTAACGACAGGGGCCTACGAGCAGTACTTC. Amino acids: CASSELTTGAYEQYF.

This clone was detected only a few times. The rearrangement uses TRBV4-2 and TRBJ2-7; D tentatively reads TRBD1 or TRBD2 (5 bases each). This CDR3 has 16 residues. V was cut by 0 bases and J by 2 bases, with 14 bases left in between. Looked up from germline, CDR1 is LGHNA and CDR2 is YNFKEQ. The CDR3 DNA reads as TGTGCCAGCAGCCAAGAAGGATACGGGGCCCCCTACGAGCAGTACTTC. Its protein is CASSQEGYGAPYEQYF.

For this clone: A read error may be the cause here, since a much bigger clone is one base away. The V call is TRBV7-2, the J call TRBJ2-1; D not certain. Between the trimmed V and J ends, which lost 1 base and 4 bases, there was a span of 8 bases. This CDR3 has 14 residues. Germline-derived CDR1 and CDR2 are SGHTA and FQGNSA. The CDR3 bases are TGTGCCAGCAGCTTAGACGGTCAGTACAATGAGCAGTTCTTC. It is translated as CASSLDGQYNEQFF.

The chain carries TRBV5-8 and TRBJ2-7; tentatively, D is TRBD1 or TRBD2 (6 bases each). Trimming stripped 2 bases from V and 2 bases from J, with 14 bases between. Germline CDR1 reads SGHTS; CDR2 reads YDEGEE. The CDR3 extends over 15 amino acids. CDR3 DNA sequence: TGTGCCAGCAGCTTATCCCCGGGGGCCCCCTACGAGCAGTACTTC. It translates to CASSLSPGAPYEQYF.

This chain links TRBV4-2 with TRBJ2-7, with 8 nucleotides matching TRBD2. J was trimmed by 6 bases and V by 3 bases; bases with no gene match: 10. The CDR3 sequence is 15 residues long. Germline V CDR1 and CDR2: LGHNA, YNFKEQ. CDR3 in amino acids: CASSQEAGVWGEQYF. CDR3 nucleotide sequence: TGTGCCAGCAGCCAGGAAGCGGGAGTATGGGGCGAGCAGTACTTC.

This clone is medium-sized (0.01 to 0.1%) within its sample. J is TRBJ1-1 and V is TRBV2; D remains ambiguous. Between the trimmed V and J ends, which lost 2 bases and 0 bases, there was a span of 16 bases. CDR1 is SNHLY and CDR2 is FYNNEI in the germline V gene. The length of the CDR3 is 17 residues. CDR3: CASSEPSGTRMNTEAFF. As DNA, the CDR3 is TGTGCCAGCAGTGAACCATCCGGAACGCGTATGAACACTGAAGCTTTCTTT.

The chain has TRBV4-3 and TRBJ1-1; D is ambiguous. This CDR3 is 13 amino acids long. The germline V gene encodes CDR1 LGHNA and CDR2 YSLEER. The V and J ends lost 0 bases and 1 base respectively, with 3 bases between them. The CDR3 DNA sequence: TGCGCCAGCAGCCAAGAGGAGAACACTGAAGCTTTCTTT. Translation gives CASSQEENTEAFF.

In the case of this clone: This may come from a read error, since a much larger clone is one base off. CDR3 sequence: CASSQELNTEAFF. CDR3 DNA: TGTGCCAGCAGCCAAGAGTTGAACACTGAAGCTTTCTTT. This chain links TRBV4-1 with TRBJ1-1; no clear D. Germline assignment: CDR1 MGHRA and CDR2 YSYEKL. There are 13 residues in the CDR3.

This clone was seen only once. V is TRBV11-2 and J is TRBJ2-7; D remains unclear. Germline CDR1 SGHAT, CDR2 FQNNGV. This CDR3 is 15 amino acids long. The germline V and J ends were trimmed by 3 bases and 5 bases, with 17 bases remaining between them. This CDR3 reads CASSFEVAAGNEQYF. The CDR3 region has the DNA TGTGCCAGCAGCTTCGAGGTCGCGGCAGGCAACGAGCAGTACTTC.

This clone is medium-sized within its sample. J is TRBJ2-5 and V is TRBV7-8; 8 nucleotides match TRBD2. From germline, CDR1 is SGHVS and CDR2 FQNEAQ. V shed 3 bases, J shed 2 bases, and the junction held 8 bases outside the gene matches. CDR3 length: 16 residues. This chain's CDR3 is CASSLFVVAGQETQYF. As DNA, the CDR3 is TGTGCCAGCAGCTTGTTCGTGGTAGCGGGACAAGAGACCCAGTACTTC.

The chain joins TRBV4-2 to TRBJ1-1, with no clear D. CDR1 LGHNA and CDR2 YNFKEQ come from the germline V gene. The CDR3 is 13 residues long. V lost 0 bases and J lost 2, with 4 bases in between. The CDR3 loop reads CASSQDLNTEAFF. In nucleotides, the CDR3 is TGTGCCAGCAGCCAAGATTTAAACACTGAAGCTTTCTTT.

This clone rates as medium-sized. Other DNA sequences in the sample encode the same CDR3. The genes are TRBV4-2 and TRBJ2-7, with 7 nucleotides matching TRBD1. Per the germline V gene, CDR1 is LGHNA and CDR2 is YNFKEQ. Unmatched junction bases numbered 7, after V lost 0 bases and J lost 2 bases. This CDR3 comprises 16 residues. The DNA of the CDR3 is TGTGCCAGCAGCCAAGAGGGAGAGGGGGCTCCCTACGAGCAGTACTTC. It encodes CASSQEGEGAPYEQYF.

This clone was counted between two and nine times. The gene calls are TRBV11-2 and TRBJ2-2; the match to TRBD2 covers 11 bases. Germline CDR1 is SGHAT and CDR2 is FQNNGV. The CDR3 runs to 16 residues. V lost 1 base, J lost 6 bases, and 4 bases stayed unmatched. The CDR3 loop is CASSLVLAGEAGELFF. The CDR3, as DNA: TGTGCCAGCAGCTTAGTACTAGCGGGGGAGGCCGGGGAGCTGTTTTTT.

The chain combines TRBV19 with TRBJ2-7, with 11 bases lining up with TRBD2. Germline CDR1 and CDR2: LNHDA and SQIVND (reference sequence). V was pared by 7 bases and J by 2 bases, with 7 bases of the junction left unmatched. The CDR3 covers 15 residues. CDR3 in amino acids: CASNTGLAAPYEQYF. The DNA of the CDR3 is TGTGCCAGTAACACGGGACTAGCGGCCCCCTACGAGCAGTACTTC. The entire variable domain, with the rest obtained from reference TRBV19 and TRBJ2-7, is as follows: DGGITQSPKYLFRKEGQNVTLSCEQNLNHDAMYWYRQDPGQGLRLIYYSQIVNDFQKGDIAEGYSVSREKKESFPLTVTSAQKNPTAFYLCASNTGLAAPYEQYFGPGTRLTVT.